The TCR beta chain described here comes from a study of a mutant IDH1 vaccine in newly diagnosed glioma. Comments on this clone: Its target is unknown.

Time point noted: week 35, safety follow-up. Vaccinated patients received 300 ug of mutant IDH1 20-mer peptide per dose, with topical imiquimod. Clones were read by immunoSEQ multiplex PCR, and TCRdb kept only the in-frame ones, dropping some. The profile covers about 48,000 clones, with 70% to 80% appearing a single time and 12% taken by the ten largest. V gave up 5 bases and J gave up 0 bases, with 8 bases separating them. Germline CDR1 and CDR2: MNHNY and SVGAGI (reference sequence). This CDR3 has 14 residues. Notes on the study in general: Vaccine-induced immune responses occurred in approximately 93% of patients. Pseudoprogression appeared independent of alterations in top peripheral clonotypes.

The J gene is TRBJ1-3, the V gene TRBV6-6, with no clear D. The receptor was isolated from a man aged 35-49 years with glioma. This specimen consisted of PBMCs, obtained from a glioma patient whose treatment included an IDH1 peptide vaccine. CDR3 sequence (DNA): TGTGCCAGCAGTGGGTCCTTCTCTGGAAACACCATATATTTT. Its protein is CASSGSFSGNTIYF.